This T cell receptor (beta chain) was profiled in a study of blood T cell repertoires in COVID-19. Study context: The United States, Italy and Spain were the sources of the acute and convalescent COVID-19 samples. The analysed material was cDNA or gDNA that came from T cells, B-cell-depleted T cells, or PBMCs.

Original methodology: Using reference gene primer amplification, nucleated cell counts were estimated. The table came from immunoSEQ multiplex PCR; TCRdb's copy has only in-frame clones and leaves some out. D and trimming come from the DNA, and the V and J calls and clone size come from that table. The sample carries roughly 310,000 clones, 89% recorded once. The V segment lost 4 bases and the J segment 3 bases; nucleotides outside the gene matches: 7. The CDR3 is 16 amino acids. Germline CDR1 is MNHNS and CDR2 is SASEGT. Among Cohort 3 donors, those recovered had two negative PCRs, clearance, or symptom resolution. This clone was recorded a few times.

The chain carries TRBV6-1 and TRBJ2-1; 9 nucleotides match TRBD2. Input material: PBMCs or T cells enriched from blood (not recorded which). This clonotype originated in a woman aged 40-49 years who had recovered from COVID-19. The CDR3 sequence is CASSGGLAAYYNEQFF. The CDR3 DNA sequence: TGTGCCAGCAGTGGGGGACTAGCAGCCTACTACAATGAGCAGTTCTTC.